This record looks at one T cell receptor (beta chain) sequence and its context. Its target is not known. These data come from a study of CD8 T cells in ankylosing spondylitis. V lost 0 bases to trimming and J lost 5 bases; unmatched junction nucleotides: 11. Germline assignment: CDR1 GTSNPN and CDR2 SVGIG (reference sequence). The CDR3 is made up of 16 amino acids. The authors made TCR beta libraries by quantitative 5'-RACE with molecular barcodes. MiXCR, run by TCRdb on the 5' RACE reads, gives a single entry per CDR3 protein. Among a few hundred thousand distinct CDR3 sequences listed, about 10% were seen once. Overall study findings and caveats: Previously reported in reactive arthritis synovial fluid and blood were some of the motif variants. The authors found the disease-linked clones to be CD8+ and relatively rare in peripheral blood. Matched ankylosing spondylitis synovial fluid reportedly contained a significantly enriched population of disease-linked clones.

The chain employs TRBV30 and TRBJ2-7, with 9 bases aligning to TRBD1. The sample was blood, either unsorted or a sorted T cell fraction (not recorded which). This sequence was found in a male donor with ankylosing spondylitis or in good health (not recorded which). The CDR3 here is CAWSVDFWDRDNEQYF. The CDR3 DNA reads TGTGCCTGGAGTGTGGATTTTTGGGACAGGGACAACGAGCAGTACTTC.